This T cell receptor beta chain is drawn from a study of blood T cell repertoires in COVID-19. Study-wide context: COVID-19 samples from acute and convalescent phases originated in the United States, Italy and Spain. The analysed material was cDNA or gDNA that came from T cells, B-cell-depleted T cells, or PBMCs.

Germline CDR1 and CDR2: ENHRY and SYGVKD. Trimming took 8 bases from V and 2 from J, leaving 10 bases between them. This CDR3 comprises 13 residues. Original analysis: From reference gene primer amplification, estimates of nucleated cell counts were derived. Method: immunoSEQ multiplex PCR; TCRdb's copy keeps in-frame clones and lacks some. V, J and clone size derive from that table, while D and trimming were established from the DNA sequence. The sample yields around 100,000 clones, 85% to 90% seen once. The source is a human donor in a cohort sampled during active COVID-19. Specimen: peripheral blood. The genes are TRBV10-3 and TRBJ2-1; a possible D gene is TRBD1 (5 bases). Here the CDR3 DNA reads TGTGCCATCTGGGCAGGGCCCTACAATGAGCAGTTCTTC. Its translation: CAIWAGPYNEQFF.